A selection of T cell receptor beta chains follows, all from one sample in a study of blood T cell repertoires in COVID-19. The protocol was immunoSEQ multiplex PCR, while the TCRdb copy is restricted to in-frame clones and leaves out a portion. The repertoire holds about 280,000 clones, with 65% to 90% as singletons. The sequenced sample consisted of peripheral blood. These receptors were obtained from a man aged 50 to 60 with active or convalescent COVID-19. Both conserved end residues are part of each CDR3. Fields, in order: J gene, V gene, D gene, clone size, CDR3 protein, CDR3 DNA. D genes are given only for firm matches. The size of a clone is reported for some rows only, either as once, few or many, or as a class for expanded clones.

TRBJ1-3 | TRBV7-8 | . | once | CASSLGYRGNTIYF | TGTGCCAGCAGCTTAGGGTACAGGGGAAACACCATATATTTT
TRBJ2-2 | TRBV4-1 | TRBD1 | few | CASSQDGTGAGRDTGELFF | TGCGCCAGCAGCCAAGATGGGACAGGGGCCGGGCGGGACACCGGGGAGCTGTTTTTT
TRBJ1-3 | TRBV18 | . | . | CASSQGQILNTIYF | TGTGCCAGCTCGCAGGGACAAATCCTAAACACCATATATTTT
TRBJ2-2 | TRBV4-1 | . | . | CASSLLDSNTGELFF | TGCGCCAGCAGCCTTCTAGACTCGAACACCGGGGAGCTGTTTTTT
TRBJ2-2 | TRBV7-6 | TRBD2 | . | CASSPGLAANTGELFF | TGTGCCAGCAGCCCGGGACTAGCGGCCAACACCGGGGAGCTGTTTTTT
TRBJ1-5 | TRBV28 | . | . | CASSRTGLLKVGNQPQHF | TGTGCCAGCAGTCGAACGGGACTCCTCAAAGTAGGCAATCAGCCCCAGCATTTT
TRBJ2-1 | TRBV29-1 | TRBD2 | . | CSVGWTSAVNEQFF | TGCAGCGTTGGTTGGACTAGCGCGGTCAATGAGCAGTTCTTC
TRBJ2-1 | TRBV5-1 | TRBD1 | . | CASSLEGQPSYNEQFF | TGCGCCAGCAGCTTGGAGGGACAGCCCTCCTACAATGAGCAGTTCTTC
TRBJ2-7 | TRBV20-1 | TRBD1 | . | CSASRTGNFYEQYF | TGCAGTGCTAGTCGGACAGGGAATTTCTACGAGCAGTACTTC
TRBJ2-7 | TRBV5-1 | TRBD2 | . | CASSLADSGSEQYF | TGCGCCAGCAGCTTGGCAGATAGCGGGAGCGAGCAGTACTTC
TRBJ2-5 | TRBV7-2 | . | . | CASSSRTGRETQYF | TGTGCCAGCAGCTCTAGAACCGGTAGGGAGACCCAGTACTTC
TRBJ1-2 | TRBV5-4 | . | . | CASSFGQSNYGYTF | TGTGCCAGCAGCTTCGGACAGTCTAACTATGGCTACACCTTC
TRBJ2-3 | TRBV3-1/TRBV3-2 | TRBD2 | . | CASSPGLAGGPGDTQYF | TGTGCCAGCAGCCCCGGACTAGCGGGAGGGCCGGGAGATACGCAGTATTTT
TRBJ1-2 | TRBV27 | . | . | CASSLRQGNYGYTF | TGTGCCAGCAGTTTACGGCAGGGGAACTATGGCTACACCTTC
TRBJ1-5 | TRBV5-1 | . | . | CASSLSGGNQPQHF | TGCGCCAGCAGCTTGTCCGGGGGGAATCAGCCCCAGCATTTT
TRBJ1-5 | TRBV4-3 | . | once | CASSQDSSVNQPQHF | TGCGCCAGCAGCCAAGATAGTTCGGTCAATCAGCCCCAGCATTTT
TRBJ2-1 | TRBV6-1 | TRBD1 | . | CASREQGAVSGGEQFF | TGTGCCAGCAGGGAACAGGGGGCAGTCTCAGGGGGTGAGCAGTTCTTC
TRBJ2-1 | TRBV18 | TRBD2 | . | CASSSSSGSPYNEQFF | TGTGCCAGCTCATCCTCCAGCGGGAGTCCCTACAATGAGCAGTTCTTC
TRBJ2-3 | TRBV7-2 | TRBD2 | . | CASSAGLAEGTDTQYF | TGTGCCAGCAGCGCCGGACTAGCGGAGGGCACAGATACGCAGTATTTT
TRBJ2-1 | TRBV2 | . | . | CASKLEGMVYNEQFF | TGTGCCAGCAAACTTGAGGGCATGGTATACAATGAGCAGTTCTTC
TRBJ2-3 | TRBV12-3/TRBV12-4 | . | . | CATRIPGTDTQYF | TGTGCCACCCGTATCCCTGGCACAGATACGCAGTATTTT
TRBJ2-5 | TRBV5-5 | TRBD2 | . | CASSAELAGVMETQYF | TGTGCCAGCAGCGCCGAACTAGCGGGAGTTATGGAGACCCAGTACTTC
TRBJ1-2 | TRBV7-8 | . | . | CASSPRQFLNYGYTF | TGTGCCAGCAGCCCGCGACAGTTTCTTAACTATGGCTACACCTTC
TRBJ2-7 | TRBV20-1 | . | . | CSASLSYEQYF | TGCAGTGCTAGTCTCTCCTACGAGCAGTACTTC
TRBJ2-1 | TRBV5-8 | . | . | CASSQDVSIYNEQFF | TGTGCCAGCAGCCAAGATGTTAGCATTTACAATGAGCAGTTCTTC
TRBJ1-2 | TRBV27 | TRBD1 | . | CASSPRDSNYGYTF | TGTGCCAGCAGTCCCCGGGACAGCAACTATGGCTACACCTTC